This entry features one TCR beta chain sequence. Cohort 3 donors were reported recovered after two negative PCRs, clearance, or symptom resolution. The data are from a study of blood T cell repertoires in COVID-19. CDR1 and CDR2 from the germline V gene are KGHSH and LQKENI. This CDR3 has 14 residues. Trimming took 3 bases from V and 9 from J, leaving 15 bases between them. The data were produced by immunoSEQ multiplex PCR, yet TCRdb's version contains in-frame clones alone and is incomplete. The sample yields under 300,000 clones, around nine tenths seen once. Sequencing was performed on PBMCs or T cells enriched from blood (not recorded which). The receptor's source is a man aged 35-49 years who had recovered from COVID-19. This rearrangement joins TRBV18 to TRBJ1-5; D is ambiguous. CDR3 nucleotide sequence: TGTGCCAGCTCACCCCCGGGATCCAGCGGGCCCCAGCATTTT. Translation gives CASSPPGSSGPQHF.